The entry that follows covers one TCR beta chain sequence. This record comes from a study of OX40 agonist ivuxolimab in advanced cancers. Trimming removed 4 bases from V and 7 bases from J, with 14 bases in between. Germline V gives CDR1 SNHLY, CDR2 FYNNEI. The CDR3 extends over 14 amino acids. The assay was immunoSEQ multiplex PCR, and TCRdb's table has in-frame clones only and misses some. Here the sample spans about 36,000 clones, about three quarters being singletons. Exclusion of a patient followed from autoimmune disease history or systemic immunosuppression. This material consisted of CD4+ or CD8+ T cells sorted from blood, taken in a trial of the OX40 agonist ivuxolimab. The J gene is TRBJ1-5, the V gene TRBV2; a weak D match, TRBD1 (6 bases). The TCR was taken from an adult with an advanced solid tumor such as melanoma, head and neck, liver or kidney cancer. The CDR3 loop reads CASSGQGNGQPQHF. The CDR3 DNA sequence: TGTGCCAGCAGTGGGCAGGGGAATGGGCAGCCCCAGCATTTT.